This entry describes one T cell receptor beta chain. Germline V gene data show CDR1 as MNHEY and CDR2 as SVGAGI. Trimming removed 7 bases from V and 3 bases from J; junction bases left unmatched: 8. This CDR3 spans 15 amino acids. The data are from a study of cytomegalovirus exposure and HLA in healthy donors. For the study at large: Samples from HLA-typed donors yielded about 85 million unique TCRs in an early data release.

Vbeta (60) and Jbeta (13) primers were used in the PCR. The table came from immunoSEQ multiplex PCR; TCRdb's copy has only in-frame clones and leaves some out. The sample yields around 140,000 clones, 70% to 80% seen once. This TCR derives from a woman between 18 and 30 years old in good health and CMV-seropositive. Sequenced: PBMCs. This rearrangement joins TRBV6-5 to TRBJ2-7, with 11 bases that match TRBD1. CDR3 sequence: CASTRDRGGYYEQYF. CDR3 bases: TGTGCCAGCACCCGGGACAGGGGGGGGTACTACGAGCAGTACTTC.